This TCR beta chain was identified during a study of Ad26.COV2.S vaccination and SARS-CoV-2 variants. Study at large: The Ad26.COV2.S arm of the COV1001 trial was where the donor was placed. The study, taken as a whole, reports: Recipients given vaccine exceeded placebo recipients in spike-specific TCR breadth.

The treatment was: 15 to 20 received Ad26.COV2.S at low or high dose, single or two shots; several received placebo; per-sample allocation not given. At day 63 after the first vaccine or placebo injection, samples were drawn. Within Boston, the person who donated was an adult of 18-55 years. With respect to this clone: What it recognizes is unknown. At one boundary the junction diverges from the germline segment, which might be a read error.

Profiling relied on immunoSEQ multiplex PCR, and the TCRdb table lists in-frame clones only, not all of them. The sample gives about 680,000 clones, about 90% of which show up once; 1.5% is in the top ten. CDR1 is SEHNR, CDR2 FQNEAQ, per germline (reference sequence). The CDR3 is 14 residues long. This specimen was peripheral blood, taken in a trial of Ad26.COV2.S vaccine versus placebo. This clonotype was sampled from a person aged 18 to 65 who received the Ad26.COV2.S COVID-19 vaccine or a placebo. The chain uses TRBV7-9 and TRBJ2-1; either TRBD1 or TRBD2 may fit D (5 bases each). The CDR3 protein is CASTLAVGVDEQFF. The CDR3 bases are TGTGCCAGCACCTTAGCTGTGGGGGTCGATGAGCAGTTCTTC.